A selection of T cell receptor beta chains follows, all from one sample in a study of T-cell memory formation after mild COVID-19. TCRdb independently ran MiXCR on the 5' RACE reads; one entry per CDR3 protein. Of approximately 300,000 distinct CDR3 sequences in the sample, approximately 7.6% were seen once. The sequenced material came from PBMCs or a T cell subset sorted from them (not recorded which). The receptors were gathered from a man aged 18 to 29 who had mild COVID-19 (a few samples of this study predate the infection). Cell type and time point are not known. The CDR3 runs from the conserved cysteine through the conserved F or W. A D gene is named only where the DNA matches it firmly. Only some rows state a clone size, as once, few, many or a class for expanded clones.

size	length	V	J	D	DNA	CDR3
NA	16	TRBV5-1	TRBJ1-4	TRBD1	TGCGCCAGCGCAGGGGGGATCGGGACAGCTAATGAAAAACTGTTTTTT	CASAGGIGTANEKLFF
NA	15	TRBV3-1	TRBJ1-1	NA	TGTGCCAGCAGCCACTGGGGGGGGATAAACACTGAAGCTTTCTTT	CASSHWGGINTEAFF
many	13	TRBV7-9	TRBJ1-1	NA	TGTGCCAGCAGCTTAAACAGGAACACTGAAGCTTTCTTT	CASSLNRNTEAFF
NA	15	TRBV5-1	TRBJ1-1	NA	TGCGCCAGCAGCGTGATGGGGCACGTAGGAACTGAAGCTTTCTTT	CASSVMGHVGTEAFF
few	15	TRBV5-1	TRBJ1-3	NA	TGCGCCAGCAGCCTGGGACATAACTCTGGAAACACCATATATTTT	CASSLGHNSGNTIYF
NA	14	TRBV5-1	TRBJ2-2	TRBD1	TGCGCCAGCAGCTGGGGACAGGCCACCGGGGAGCTGTTTTTT	CASSWGQATGELFF
few	18	TRBV15	TRBJ2-2	NA	TGTGCCACCAGCAGAGGACCGGGGCTGCAAACCGGTACCGGGGAGCTGTTTTTT	CATSRGPGLQTGTGELFF
few	17	TRBV4-3	TRBJ2-5	NA	TGCGCCAGCAGCCAAGGGGTGGGGAGCCGTTACCAAGAGACCCAGTACTTC	CASSQGVGSRYQETQYF
few	14	TRBV5-4	TRBJ2-3	TRBD2	TGTGCCAGCAGCTTCGGCGGGGGGCAAGATACGCAGTATTTT	CASSFGGGQDTQYF
few	18	TRBV7-2	TRBJ2-1	TRBD2	TGTGCCAGCAGCTTAGAGGCGGGGGGGCCTCTTTCGCCCAATGAGCAGTTCTTC	CASSLEAGGPLSPNEQFF
NA	17	TRBV5-4	TRBJ2-1	NA	TGTGCCAGCAGCCTGGGGACTCCGGTACGCTCCTACAATGAGCAGTTCTTC	CASSLGTPVRSYNEQFF
many	16	TRBV6-2/TRBV6-3	TRBJ2-5	TRBD2	TGTGCCAGCAGTCCCCGGACTAGCGGGGTCCAGGAGACCCAGTACTTC	CASSPRTSGVQETQYF
many	14	TRBV11-2	TRBJ2-3	TRBD2	TGTGCCAGCAGCCCGCGGGGGGGCATCCATACGCAGTATTTT	CASSPRGGIHTQYF
NA	15	TRBV4-3	TRBJ2-7	NA	TGCGCCAGCAGCCAAGAAGGGGGGGGGCCCTACGAGCAGTACTTC	CASSQEGGGPYEQYF
NA	15	TRBV11-2	TRBJ2-7	TRBD1	TGTGCCAGCAGCCCTGTGACAGGGCGTAGGCACGAGCAGTACTTC	CASSPVTGRRHEQYF
NA	12	TRBV4-1	TRBJ1-2	NA	TGCGCCAGCAGCCACGATAACTATGGCTACACCTTC	CASSHDNYGYTF
few	16	TRBV4-3	TRBJ1-2	NA	TGCGCCAGCAGCCAATTTTTAAGGGAATACAACTATGGCTACACCTTC	CASSQFLREYNYGYTF
many	13	TRBV20-1	TRBJ1-4	NA	TGCAGTGCTAGGACAGAGACCAAAGAAAAACTGTTTTTT	CSARTETKEKLFF
NA	15	TRBV3-1	TRBJ2-1	NA	TGTGCCAGCAGTTTGGCTAGCGCAGTTCACAATGAGCAGTTCTTC	CASSLASAVHNEQFF
few	10	TRBV12-3/TRBV12-4	TRBJ2-1	NA	TGTGCCAGCAGTTTAACCGAGCAGTTCTTC	CASSLTEQFF
NA	12	TRBV5-6	TRBJ1-2	NA	TGTGCCAGCAGCACCGGACAGTATGGCTACACCTTC	CASSTGQYGYTF
few	15	TRBV5-1	TRBJ2-1	TRBD1	TGCGCCAGCAGCGACCGGACAGGGGGGCCGGGTGAGCAGTTCTTC	CASSDRTGGPGEQFF
NA	13	TRBV20-1	TRBJ1-5	NA	TGCAGTCTGTACAGGGAAAGCAATCAGCCCCAGCATTTT	CSLYRESNQPQHF
NA	13	TRBV4-2	TRBJ2-3	NA	TGTGCCAGCAGCCAGACCCTACCAGATACGCAGTATTTT	CASSQTLPDTQYF
few	14	TRBV10-1	TRBJ2-5	NA	TGCGCCAGCAGTGAGCCGGATGGGTTGGAGACCCAGTACTTC	CASSEPDGLETQYF
NA	15	TRBV5-4	TRBJ1-4	NA	TGTGCCAGCAGCCCCGGAGCAGGGTGGGATGAAAAACTGTTTTTT	CASSPGAGWDEKLFF
few	14	TRBV7-6	TRBJ1-2	NA	TGTGCCAGCAGCTTAGGGGCGGAAAACTATGGCTACACCTTC	CASSLGAENYGYTF
NA	17	TRBV14	TRBJ2-1	NA	TGTGCCAGCAGCCGATTGAGGAGGGACCGAATATACAATGAGCAGTTCTTC	CASSRLRRDRIYNEQFF
few	20	TRBV6-6	TRBJ2-2	TRBD1	TGTGCCAGCAGTTACTCCTCCGGGACAGGGACTTTTGGGATGACCGGGGAGCTGTTTTTT	CASSYSSGTGTFGMTGELFF
NA	18	TRBV27	TRBJ2-3	NA	TGTGCCAGCAGTTTGGAAGGGCGGAGAGGGGGGCCCACAGATACGCAGTATTTT	CASSLEGRRGGPTDTQYF
few	13	TRBV20-1	TRBJ2-5	NA	TGCAGTGCTACCTCCGCAGGGTGGGAGACCCAGTACTTC	CSATSAGWETQYF
few	12	TRBV29-1	TRBJ2-5	NA	TGCAGCGTTAAATGGACGTGGGACACCCAGTACTTC	CSVKWTWDTQYF
few	14	TRBV6-6	TRBJ1-2	NA	TGTGCCAGCACCAGCCCGGGGGTTGACTATGGCTACACCTTC	CASTSPGVDYGYTF
NA	14	TRBV7-9	TRBJ1-1	NA	TGTGCCAGCAGCCCACTGACCGGAGAGACTGAAGCTTTCTTT	CASSPLTGETEAFF
many	11	TRBV29-1	TRBJ2-3	NA	TGCAGCGTTGCAGGGGTGGCTACGCAGTATTTT	CSVAGVATQYF
few	15	TRBV5-1	TRBJ2-2	NA	TGCGCCAGCAGCTTGGACATAGAGAACACCGGGGAGCTGTTTTTT	CASSLDIENTGELFF
few	16	TRBV4-2	TRBJ1-3	NA	TGTGCCAGCAGCCAAGATTCGACTTACTCTGGAAACACCATATATTTT	CASSQDSTYSGNTIYF
few	14	TRBV29-1	TRBJ1-1	NA	TGCAGCGTTGAACGGGGAAGTACGGCGACTGAAGCTTTCTTT	CSVERGSTATEAFF
NA	14	TRBV4-1	TRBJ1-4	NA	TGCGCCAGCAGCCAAGCCACCAACCGGGAAAAACTGTTTTTT	CASSQATNREKLFF
many	12	TRBV5-1	TRBJ2-7	NA	TGCGCCAGCAGAATCGAAGTTGGCGAGCAGTACTTC	CASRIEVGEQYF
NA	16	TRBV5-6	TRBJ2-5	NA	TGTGCCAGCAGCTTGGGGGTCGGTGGGTACCAAGAGACCCAGTACTTC	CASSLGVGGYQETQYF
NA	14	TRBV5-1	TRBJ2-7	TRBD1	TGCGCCAGCAGCGCCAGGACAGGGGGCCACGAGCAGTACTTC	CASSARTGGHEQYF
few	15	TRBV4-2	TRBJ1-2	TRBD1	TGTGCCAGCAGCCAAGGACAGGGGGTTAACTATGGCTACACCTTC	CASSQGQGVNYGYTF